These 21 T cell receptor beta chains were all obtained from the same sample, sequenced in a study of T cell repertoires in cytomegalovirus infection. TCRdb fed the reads into MiXCR, producing one record per CDR3 protein. The table lists 150,000 to 180,000 distinct CDR3 sequences, about a quarter of them singletons. Sequencing was done on a sample of PBMCs. The receptors were sampled from a human donor in good health (CMV status not recorded). Some clones in this sample may be carry-over from other donors' samples.

In this sample, this clonotype turned up a few times. The chain links TRBV6-1 to TRBJ2-5; 10 positions agree with TRBD2. CDR3 length equals 17 residues. With 6 bases clipped from V and 7 bases from J, the junction kept 17 bases outside the gene matches. The germline V gene has CDR1 MNHNS and CDR2 SASEGT. The CDR3 region is CASRPNSGRSVFGTQYF. CDR3 nucleotides: TGTGCCAGCAGACCAAATAGCGGGAGGAGCGTATTTGGGACCCAGTACTTC.

This clonotype was observed a few times. The V call is TRBV7-3, the J call TRBJ2-1; D may be TRBD1 (6 bases). The germline gives CDR1 SGHTA, CDR2 FQGTGA. V was clipped by 5 bases and J by 6 bases, with 23 bases between them. The CDR3 totals 17 residues. The chain's CDR3 is CASSPVQGSSAGNEQFF. As DNA, the CDR3 is TGTGCCAGCAGCCCCGTTCAGGGGAGTAGTGCGGGCAATGAGCAGTTCTTC.

The chain joins TRBV7-2 to TRBJ2-1, with D possibly being TRBD2 (6 bases). V was trimmed by 8 bases and J by 6 bases, leaving 14 bases between them. The CDR3 runs 13 residues. The germline CDR1 and CDR2 sequences are SGHTA and FQGNSA. The CDR3 spells CASGPGTSNEQFF. CDR3 nucleotides: TGTGCCAGCGGCCCCGGGACTTCCAATGAGCAGTTCTTC.

This clonotype was recorded at least ten times. One end of the junction varies from germline; a read error may be responsible. The J gene is TRBJ1-2, the V gene TRBV7-2; D unresolved. This CDR3 is 14 amino acids long. Germline assignment: CDR1 SGHTA and CDR2 FQGNSA. The CDR3 loop reads CASSLIHNSQLQDF. DNA for the CDR3: TGTGCCAGCAGCTTGATCCACAACTCACAGCTGCAGGACTTC.

This clonotype appeared many times. The chain recombines TRBV7-2 with TRBJ2-5; 8 bases fit TRBD1. CDR1 SGHTA and CDR2 FQGNSA come from the germline V gene. V lost 1 base to trimming and J lost 2 bases; unmatched junction nucleotides: 9. CDR3 length equals 17 residues. This CDR3 is CASSLEGQGAPQETQYF. The CDR3 DNA follows: TGTGCCAGCAGCTTAGAAGGGCAGGGGGCCCCTCAAGAGACCCAGTACTTC.

V is TRBV11-2 and J is TRBJ2-7, with TRBD2 matching over 9 bases. The germline V gene encodes CDR1 SGHAT and CDR2 FQNNGV. With V trimmed by 5 bases and J by 3 bases, 11 bases remained unmatched. This CDR3 is 16 amino acids long. The DNA of the CDR3 is TGTGCCAGCAGCCCCTCAGGGGTAGCGGGGGTCTACGAGCAGTACTTC. As protein: CASSPSGVAGVYEQYF.

This clonotype was recorded at least ten times. The genes are TRBV6-1 and TRBJ2-3; 9 nucleotides match TRBD1. Germline values: CDR1 MNHNS, CDR2 SASEGT. This CDR3 has 16 residues. The V segment lost 3 bases and the J segment 0 bases; nucleotides outside the gene matches: 4. The CDR3 bases are TGTGCCAGCAGTGATCCGGACAGGGGCAGCACAGATACGCAGTATTTT. It is translated as CASSDPDRGSTDTQYF.

The chain has TRBV24-1 and TRBJ2-1, with unresolved D. The CDR3 totals 13 residues. Germline V CDR1 and CDR2: KGHDR, SFDVKD. Deletions cut 4 bases from V and 4 bases from J, with 7 bases between. CDR3 sequence reads: CATSDPGYNEQFF. CDR3 sequence (DNA): TGTGCCACCAGTGACCCAGGTTACAATGAGCAGTTCTTC.

This chain links TRBV10-3 with TRBJ2-7; a weak D match, TRBD2 (6 bases). CDR1 ENHRY and CDR2 SYGVKD come from the germline V gene. The CDR3 runs 14 residues. V was shortened by 0 bases and J by 2 bases, with 8 bases between the two germline ends. The CDR3 is CAISESGGPYEQYF. CDR3 in DNA: TGTGCCATCAGTGAGTCGGGGGGACCCTACGAGCAGTACTTC.

This clonotype was counted only a few times. This rearrangement joins TRBV6-6 to TRBJ1-1; possibly TRBD1 for D (5 bases). Germline V gene lookup returns CDR1 MNHNY and CDR2 SVGAGI (reference sequence). CDR3 length: 15 residues. V gave up 5 bases and J gave up 0 bases, with 13 bases separating them. The chain's CDR3 is CASSGDVLMNTEAFF. The CDR3 nucleotides read TGTGCCAGCAGTGGGGACGTCCTCATGAACACTGAAGCTTTCTTT.

The rearrangement joins TRBV5-5 to TRBJ2-3; tentative D call: TRBD2 (6 bases). Trimming removed 4 bases from V and 8 bases from J, with 38 bases in between. The germline gives CDR1 SGHKS, CDR2 YYEKEE (reference sequence). The CDR3 is made up of 21 amino acids. This CDR3 is CASSGPTTEPRDLTHQSTQYF. The CDR3 DNA reads as TGTGCCAGCAGCGGACCCACTACGGAGCCTCGGGACTTAACACACCAGAGTACGCAGTATTTT.

The V and J genes are TRBV29-1 and TRBJ2-7; D unclear. The CDR3 is made up of 12 amino acids. Germline V gene lookup returns CDR1 SQVTM and CDR2 ANQGSEA. Trimming took 4 bases from V and 4 from J, leaving 11 bases between them. This CDR3 is CSVVGGVYEQYF. CDR3 coding DNA: TGCAGCGTTGTGGGTGGGGTGTACGAGCAGTACTTC.

This chain links TRBV7-9 with TRBJ1-4; 7 bases are a match to TRBD1. The CDR3 extends over 13 amino acids. V lost 5 bases and J lost 6; bases outside the gene matches: 3. Germline V gives CDR1 SEHNR, CDR2 FQNEAQ (reference sequence). Written as DNA, the CDR3 is TGTGCCAGCAGCCACAGGGGCTATGAAAAACTGTTTTTT. Protein sequence: CASSHRGYEKLFF. The entire variable domain, with the rest obtained from reference TRBV7-9 and TRBJ1-4, is as follows: DTGVSQNPRHKITKRGQNVTFRCDPISEHNRLYWYRQTLGQGPEFLTYFQNEAQLEKSRLLSDRFSAERPKGSFSTLEIQRTEQGDSAMYLCASSHRGYEKLFFGSGTQLSVL.

This clonotype was picked up a small number of times. J is TRBJ2-7 and V is TRBV2; no definite D call. The V end was cut by 11 bases, the J end by 1 base, with 12 bases between. Germline V gene lookup returns CDR1 SNHLY and CDR2 FYNNEI. The CDR3 is 12 residues long. CDR3 region: CAGATDSYEQYF. In DNA, the CDR3 is TGTGCCGGCGCAACAGATTCCTACGAGCAGTACTTC.

Regarding this clonotype: The junction does not match germline at one end; this may be a read error. The rearrangement links TRBV10-3 to TRBJ1-5, with 8 positions matching TRBD1. The CDR3 runs 13 residues. Germline V lookup: CDR1 ENHRY, CDR2 SYGVKD. The CDR3 spells CAINRGMGQAQHF. In DNA, the CDR3 is TGTGCCATAAACAGGGGGATGGGTCAGGCCCAGCATTTT.

At least ten counts were recorded for this clonotype. The rearrangement uses TRBV7-2 and TRBJ2-3, with 8 bases that match TRBD1. V was pared by 5 bases and J by 3 bases, with 10 bases of the junction left unmatched. The CDR3 consists of 16 residues. Germline CDR1 is SGHTA and CDR2 is FQGNSA. CDR3 sequence: CASSILQGVGTDTQYF. The CDR3 bases are TGTGCCAGCAGCATATTACAGGGGGTGGGGACAGATACGCAGTATTTT. Full variable domain (outside the CDR3, taken from reference TRBV7-2 and TRBJ2-3): GAGVSQSPSNKVTEKGKDVELRCDPISGHTALYWYRQSLGQGLEFLIYFQGNSAPDKSGLPSDRFSAERTGGSVSTLTIQRTQQEDSAVYLCASSILQGVGTDTQYFGPGTRLTVL.

As concerns this clonotype: Sequence at one end of the junction differs from germline and may be a read error. The rearrangement uses TRBV29-1 and TRBJ2-1, with D hard to call. CDR1 and CDR2 from the germline V gene are SQVTM and ANQGSEA. The CDR3 length is 10 residues. CDR3 nucleotides: TGCAGCGTTGAAGCTGATGAGCAGTTCTTT. This encodes CSVEADEQFF.

The chain combines TRBV24-1 with TRBJ2-2, with TRBD1 matching 7 bases. Germline CDR1 and CDR2: KGHDR and SFDVKD. CDR3 size: 17 residues. The V segment lost 0 bases and the J segment 4 bases; nucleotides outside the gene matches: 7. CDR3 DNA: TGTGCCACCAGTGATTTGGAAACAGGGGTATCCACCGGGGAGCTGTTTTTT. It yields the protein CATSDLETGVSTGELFF.

This clonotype has just a few counts. CDR3 DNA sequence: TGCAGCGCCAGGCAGGGGGCGAGAACTGAAGCTTTCTTT. Its translation: CSARQGARTEAFF. V and J are TRBV29-1 and TRBJ1-1; TRBD1 agrees at 8 bases. J was trimmed by 5 bases and V by 7 bases; bases with no gene match: 9. This CDR3 comprises 13 residues. The germline V gene has CDR1 SQVTM and CDR2 ANQGSEA.

V gene TRBV5-4 combines with J gene TRBJ2-3; 9 nucleotides agree with TRBD2. CDR1 and CDR2 from the germline V gene are SGHNT and YYREEE (reference sequence). The ends lost 6 bases at V and 2 bases at J; junction bases unmatched: 13. This CDR3 has 17 residues. The CDR3 spells CASKMGSSGGFTDTQYF. The CDR3 region has the DNA TGTGCCAGCAAAATGGGGAGTAGCGGGGGATTCACAGATACGCAGTATTTT.

This clonotype was found many times. The chain carries TRBV11-2 and TRBJ2-1; the match to TRBD2 covers 9 bases. Losses at the gene ends were 2 bases for V and 0 bases for J; bases not matched to a gene: 5. CDR3 length equals 17 residues. CDR1 SGHAT and CDR2 FQNNGV come from the germline V gene. For the CDR3, the DNA is TGTGCCAGCAGCTTACTCCATAGCGGGAGCTCCTACAATGAGCAGTTCTTC. This translates into CASSLLHSGSSYNEQFF.